The text below deals with one T cell receptor beta chain. The sample belongs to a study of OX40 agonist ivuxolimab in advanced cancers. Germline V gene lookup returns CDR1 SQVTM and CDR2 ANQGSEA. The V end lost 1 base, the J end lost 10 bases, and 10 bases lay between the germline ends. The CDR3 sequence is 11 residues long. Using immunoSEQ multiplex PCR, the repertoire was profiled, and TCRdb retains in-frame clones only, with some absent. The sample consists of about 68,000 clones, around 90% of them appearing once. The study sampled blood at baseline, cycle 4 day 1, and cycle 7 day 1. The specimen was CD4+ or CD8+ T cells sorted from blood, collected in a trial of the OX40 agonist ivuxolimab. The rearrangement links TRBV29-1 to TRBJ1-2; D ambiguous. This TCR derives from an adult with an advanced solid tumor such as melanoma, head and neck, liver or kidney cancer. DNA for the CDR3: TGCAGCGTTGAAGGCGTAGGGCTCTACACCTTC. This gives the protein CSVEGVGLYTF.